The TCR beta chain described here comes from a study of tumor-infiltrating lymphocytes in primary liver carcinoma. At the level of the study: Samples had roughly 3.5 to 7.13 million productive TCRbeta reads, comparable between tissue types. Notes on the study in general: Merely about 7-25% of top clones occurred in all five tumor regions.

The CDR3 has 17 amino acids. CDR1 and CDR2 from the germline V gene are SGHAT and FQNNGV. Co-extraction of RNA and DNA was performed on about 18-33 mg of unsorted bulk tissue. Primary liver carcinoma, confirmed by histopathology, was surgically resected. A primer matching the constant region was used to make TCR beta cDNA from about 500 ng of total RNA. ARM-PCR, slightly modified, supplied the TCR beta libraries through three nested multiplex PCR rounds. A C-beta reverse primer was combined with TRBV1-TRBV30 forward primers in the first two PCR rounds, and each round had around 11 cycles. Each CDR3 protein is one row after TCRdb ran MiXCR on the multiplex PCR reads. The data hold about 43,000 distinct CDR3 sequences, with around 66% observed a single time. As concerns this clonotype: The antigen remains unidentified. The junction departs from germline at one end; a sequencing error may be responsible.

This TCR was recovered from a man aged 35 to 55 with primary liver carcinoma and hepatitis B virus infection. The gene calls are TRBV11-2 and TRBJ2-1, with D unresolved. The sequenced sample was liver tumor tissue from sampling region 2. Documented subset: tumor region T2, inferior pole. For the CDR3, the DNA is TGTGCCAGTAGCTTGATAGGAATAGCTGGCCCCTACAATGAGCAGTTCTTC. Its protein product is CASSLIGIAGPYNEQFF. Full variable domain (remainder filled in from reference TRBV11-2 and TRBJ2-1): EAGVAQSPRYKIIEKRQSVAFWCNPISGHATLYWYQQILGQGPKLLIQFQNNGVVDDSQLPKDRFSAERLKGVDSTLKIQPAKLEDSAVYLCASSLIGIAGPYNEQFFGPGTRLTVL.